This TCR beta chain was recovered during a study of cytomegalovirus exposure and HLA in healthy donors. Regarding this clone: Its matching antigen is unknown.

Study conclusions and caveats: When analyzed later, the rates of TCR association showed variation by HLA locus, with DRB1 the most and HLA-C the fewest.

The CDR3 spans 11 residues. Germline V lookup: CDR1 LNHDA, CDR2 SQIVND (reference sequence). Primers included in the PCR were 60 Vbeta and 13 Jbeta primers. Libraries were prepared by immunoSEQ multiplex PCR; TCRdb keeps only in-frame clonotypes and omits some of them. The table has roughly 110,000 clones, 75% to 85% seen once. This TCR was recovered from a man aged 45-65 years in good health and CMV-seronegative. Sequencing input: PBMCs. This sequence joins TRBV19 and TRBJ2-5; no definite D call. The J call may be mistaken, given a closer DNA end match to TRBJ2-7. This CDR3 reads CASRDYYEQYF. The CDR3 nucleotides read TGTGCCAGTAGGGATTACTACGAGCAGTACTTC.